Each of the 3 T cell receptor beta chains below was sequenced from the same sample in a study of blood T cell repertoires in COVID-19 (dated by TCRdb to 2018 to 2021). Library construction relied on the immunoSEQ multiplex PCR assay. TCRdb retrieved this table from immuneACCESS and kept in-frame rearrangements only. Not all clones are present; in checked studies, unresolved V genes account for under half, and no reason is known for the remainder. For this sample there are roughly 76,000 clones; about 91% appear just once. The ten largest clonotypes hold around 5% of the sample. The sequencing input was peripheral blood. The receptors stem from a woman aged 55-70 years with active COVID-19.

CDR3: CASSPGGQGATTYEQYF. In nucleotides, the CDR3 is TGTGCCAGTAGTCCCGGGGGACAGGGGGCTACAACCTACGAGCAGTACTTC. V gene TRBV19 combines with J gene TRBJ2-7; TRBD1 matches 12 bases. Germline assignment: CDR1 LNHDA and CDR2 SQIVND (reference sequence). There are 17 residues in the CDR3. Trimming took 5 bases from V and 2 from J; bases not matched to a gene: 10.

This rearrangement joins TRBV9 to TRBJ1-2; D is possibly TRBD1 (5 bases). V lost 0 bases and J lost 2, with 8 bases in between. Germline V gene data show CDR1 as SGDLS and CDR2 as YYNGEE. There are 14 residues in the CDR3. This CDR3 reads CASSVVPGNYGYTF. CDR3 DNA sequence: TGTGCCAGCAGCGTAGTCCCAGGGAACTATGGCTACACCTTC.

This sequence joins TRBV7-2 and TRBJ1-3; 7 bases are a match to TRBD1. The germline CDR1 and CDR2 sequences are SGHTA and FQGNSA. This CDR3 spans 16 amino acids. The ends lost 3 bases at V and 4 bases at J; junction bases unmatched: 9. In DNA, the CDR3 is TGTGCCAGCAGCTTGACAGGGAGCGGCTCCGGAAACACCATATATTTT. Translating it yields CASSLTGSGSGNTIYF.